This T cell receptor (beta chain) is from a study of technical replicates of blood from several donors (dated by TCRdb to 2016 to 2017). The library was obtained by the immunoSEQ multiplex PCR assay. What TCRdb holds here is the immuneACCESS table cut down to in-frame rearrangements. Part of the clones is not present; checked against another copy, under half of the missing clones reflect an unresolved V gene, and the others are unexplained. The sample table lists just over 15,000 clones, approximately 83% of them with a count of one. Under 15% of the sample goes to the ten largest clones. For this clone: Its antigen is not yet known. Per-base qualities were not stored, and no clone one base away is much larger.

CDR1 and CDR2 are drawn from the germline V gene: ENHRY, SYGVKD. The CDR3 contains 12 residues, cysteine and phenylalanine counted. The sequence is cut down to CDR3 DNA, 36 bases in frame from base 1. V was cut back by 3 bases and J by 5 bases, leaving a gap of 5 bases between them. This receptor chain uses TRBV10-3 and TRBJ2-1, with the D gene uncertain. This receptor was obtained from a human donor in good health. Source material: PBMCs. The nucleotide sequence is given as TGTGCCATCAGTGAACGGGACAATGAGCAGTTCTTC. This is translated as CAISERDNEQFF.